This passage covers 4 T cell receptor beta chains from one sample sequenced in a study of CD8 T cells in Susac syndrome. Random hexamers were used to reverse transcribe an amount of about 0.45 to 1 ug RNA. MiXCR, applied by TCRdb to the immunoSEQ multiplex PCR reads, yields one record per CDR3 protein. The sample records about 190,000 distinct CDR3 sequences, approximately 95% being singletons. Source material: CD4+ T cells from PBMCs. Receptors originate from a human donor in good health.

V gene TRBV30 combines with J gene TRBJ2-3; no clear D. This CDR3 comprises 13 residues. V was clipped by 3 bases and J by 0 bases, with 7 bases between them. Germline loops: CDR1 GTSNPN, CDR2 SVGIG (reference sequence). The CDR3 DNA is TGTGCCTGGAGGGAACCTAGCACAGATACGCAGTATTTT. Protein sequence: CAWREPSTDTQYF. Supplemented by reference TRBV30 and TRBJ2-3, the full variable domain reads SQTIHQWPATLVQPVGSPLSLECTVEGTSNPNLYWYRQAAGRGLQLLFYSVGIGQISSEVPQNLSASRPQDRQFILSSKKLLLSDSGFYLCAWREPSTDTQYFGPGTRLTVL.

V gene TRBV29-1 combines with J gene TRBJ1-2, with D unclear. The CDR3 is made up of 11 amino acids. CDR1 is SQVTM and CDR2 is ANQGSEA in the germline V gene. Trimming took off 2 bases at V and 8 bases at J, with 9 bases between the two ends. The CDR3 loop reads CSVERPTGYTF. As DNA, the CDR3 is TGCAGCGTTGAAAGGCCTACAGGCTACACCTTC.

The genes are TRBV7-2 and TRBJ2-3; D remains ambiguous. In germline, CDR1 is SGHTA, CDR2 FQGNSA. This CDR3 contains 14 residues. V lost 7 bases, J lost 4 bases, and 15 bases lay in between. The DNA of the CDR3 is TGTGCCAGCAACTCGCGAGGCCCGGCAGATACGCAGTATTTT. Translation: CASNSRGPADTQYF.

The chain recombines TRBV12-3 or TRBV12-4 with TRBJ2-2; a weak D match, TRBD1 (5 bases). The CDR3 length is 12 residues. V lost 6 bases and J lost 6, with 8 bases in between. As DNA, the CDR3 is TGTGCCAGCAGGCAGGGATCCGGGGAGCTGTTTTTT. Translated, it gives CASRQGSGELFF.